This passage covers 21 T cell receptor beta chains from one sample sequenced in a study of molecular identifiers for immune sequencing clone quantification. In TCRdb, the PCR reads were re-called with MiXCR into one record per CDR3 protein. The sample carries approximately 100,000 distinct CDR3 sequences, 36% recorded once. Sequenced input: naive CD8+ T cells from blood, with Jurkat cell RNA spiked in. The subset denotes: FACS-sorted CD8+CD4-CCR7+CD45RA+ naive T cells. The source is a human donor in good health. Some libraries in this study had Jurkat cell RNA spiked in.

CDR3 residues: CSARDWDRVGPGELFF. In DNA, the CDR3 is TGCAGTGCTAGAGATTGGGACAGGGTTGGACCCGGGGAGCTGTTTTTT. This chain links TRBV20-1 with TRBJ2-2; TRBD1 matches at 9 bases. The V segment lost 0 bases and the J segment 6 bases; nucleotides outside the gene matches: 8. The CDR3 extends over 16 amino acids. Germline-derived CDR1 and CDR2 are DFQATT and SNEGSKA (reference sequence).

This clonotype was detected many times. CDR3 region: CSVVRGPDTQYF. Written as DNA, the CDR3 is TGCAGCGTTGTTCGGGGACCAGATACGCAGTATTTT. The chain carries TRBV29-1 and TRBJ2-3; tentatively, D is TRBD1 or TRBD2 (5 bases each). The length of the CDR3 is 12 residues. In germline, CDR1 is SQVTM, CDR2 ANQGSEA. Trimming left V 4 bases short and J 4 bases short, with 9 bases between.

This clonotype appeared a few times. The chain joins TRBV19 to TRBJ2-3; 10 bases match TRBD2. V shed 2 bases, J shed 4 bases, and the junction held 6 bases outside the gene matches. The CDR3 has 16 amino acids. Germline lookup yields CDR1 LNHDA and CDR2 SQIVND (reference sequence). The chain's CDR3 is CASSILAGAQADTQYF. CDR3 bases: TGTGCCAGTAGTATACTAGCGGGGGCCCAAGCAGATACGCAGTATTTT.

The sample holds a few counts of this clonotype. The chain recombines TRBV12-3 or TRBV12-4 with TRBJ1-5; D remains unclear. The ends were cut back, 3 bases at V and 7 bases at J, with 7 bases in the middle. The CDR3 length is 12 residues. CDR3 DNA sequence: TGTGCCAGCAGTTTGGTGCCGCAGCCCCAGCATTTT. Translated: CASSLVPQPQHF.

A remark on this clonotype: One junction end does not reproduce the germline sequence, and a read error may be involved. The CDR3 loop reads CASSGLAESSYEQSF. CDR3 nucleotide sequence: TGTGCCAGCAGCGGACTAGCGGAGAGCTCCTACGAGCAGTCCTTC. This sequence joins TRBV28 and TRBJ2-7; 10 nucleotides line up with TRBD2. Germline CDR1 MDHEN, CDR2 SYDVKM. This CDR3 has 15 residues.

This clonotype was counted only a few times. The rearrangement links TRBV6-2 or TRBV6-3 to TRBJ2-7, with TRBD1 matching 11 bases. Germline CDR1 and CDR2: MNHEY and SVGEGT. CDR3 length: 16 amino acids. The junction had 10 bases not matched to a gene; V was cut back by 4 bases and J by 5 bases. The CDR3 DNA sequence: TGTGCCAGCAGTTCATACCGGGACAGGGGGAGCGACGAGCAGTACTTC. This codes for CASSSYRDRGSDEQYF.

The rearrangement uses TRBV9 and TRBJ2-5; TRBD1 is a possible D gene (5 bases). There are 14 residues in the CDR3. V lost 0 bases to trimming and J lost 2 bases, with 8 bases between them. From germline, CDR1 is SGDLS and CDR2 YYNGEE. CDR3 protein: CASSVGAGQETQYF. CDR3 sequence (DNA): TGTGCCAGCAGCGTAGGAGCAGGGCAAGAGACCCAGTACTTC.

This chain uses TRBV7-8 with TRBJ2-1; unclear D gene. The CDR3 has 13 amino acids. V lost 5 bases and J lost 8, with 13 bases in between. The germline gives CDR1 SGHVS, CDR2 FQNEAQ. CDR3 sequence reads: CASSQEPLDEQFF. CDR3 sequence (DNA): TGTGCCAGCAGCCAAGAGCCCCTGGATGAGCAGTTCTTC.

This clonotype was observed at least ten times. This chain uses TRBV5-1 with TRBJ2-2, with 7 bases lining up with TRBD1. Per the germline V gene, CDR1 is SGHRS and CDR2 is YFSETQ. V dropped 1 base and J dropped 6; count of bases not matched to a gene: 9. The CDR3 length is 16 residues. For the CDR3, the DNA is TGCGCCAGCAGCTTGTCGACAGGGAATAATCCCGGGGAGCTGTTTTTT. It yields the protein CASSLSTGNNPGELFF.

A few counts support this clonotype. This chain links TRBV19 with TRBJ1-5; a possible D gene is TRBD1 (6 bases). The V and J ends lost 4 bases and 5 bases respectively, with 12 bases between them. CDR1 is LNHDA, CDR2 SQIVND, per germline (reference sequence). The CDR3 is 14 amino acids. The CDR3 sequence is CASSTGDIDQPQHF. CDR3 DNA: TGTGCCAGTAGTACGGGGGACATTGATCAGCCCCAGCATTTT. The full variable domain, with the rest looked up from reference TRBV19 and TRBJ1-5, is DGGITQSPKYLFRKEGQNVTLSCEQNLNHDAMYWYRQDPGQGLRLIYYSQIVNDFQKGDIAEGYSVSREKKESFPLTVTSAQKNPTAFYLCASSTGDIDQPQHFGDGTRLSIL.

This clonotype was detected only a few times. The rearrangement links TRBV5-4 to TRBJ2-7; D gene unclear. The CDR3 is made up of 11 amino acids. V lost 2 bases and J lost 5, with 5 bases in between. Germline V lookup: CDR1 SGHNT, CDR2 YYREEE (reference sequence). The CDR3 region is CASSFMHEQYF. CDR3 bases: TGTGCCAGCAGCTTTATGCACGAGCAGTACTTC. The complete variable domain, with remaining parts taken from reference TRBV5-4 and TRBJ2-7, reads ETGVTQSPTHLIKTRGQQVTLRCSSQSGHNTVSWYQQALGQGPQFIFQYYREEENGRGNFPPRFSGLQFPNYSSELNVNALELDDSALYLCASSFMHEQYFGPGTRLTVT.

This clonotype was recorded a few times. The chain links TRBV6-5 to TRBJ2-7; 13 bases match TRBD2. Unmatched junction bases numbered 9, after V lost 7 bases and J lost 3 bases. This CDR3 has 16 residues. Per germline, CDR1 MNHEY and CDR2 SVGAGI. In DNA, the CDR3 is TGTGCCAGCACTCCGGCCGGGACTAGCGGGAACTACGAGCAGTACTTC. This codes for CASTPAGTSGNYEQYF.

Of note for this clonotype: This may arise from a read error, as a much more abundant clone is one base away. The rearrangement joins TRBV7-9 to TRBJ2-3; TRBD2 might be the D (5 bases). V gave up 1 base and J gave up 2 bases, with 10 bases separating them. The CDR3 is made up of 15 amino acids. The germline V gene has CDR1 SEHNR and CDR2 FQNEAQ (reference sequence). CDR3 region: CASSLGRGTTDTQYF. CDR3 bases: TGTGCCAGCAGCTTAGGACGGGGAACCACAGATACGCAGTATTTT. The full variable domain, in which reference TRBV7-9 and TRBJ2-3 provide the parts outside the CDR3, is DTGVSQNPRHKITKRGQNVTFRCDPISEHNRLYWYRQTLGQGPEFLTYFQNEAQLEKSRLLSDRFSAERPKGSFSTLEIQRTEQGDSAMYLCASSLGRGTTDTQYFGPGTRLTVL.

The V gene is TRBV28, the J gene TRBJ1-1; D unresolved. The CDR3 has 14 residues. The V end lost 3 bases, the J end lost 8 bases, and 16 bases lay between the germline ends. Germline CDR1 is MDHEN and CDR2 is SYDVKM. CDR3 region: CASSFEREIEEAFF. CDR3 bases: TGTGCCAGCAGTTTTGAAAGGGAGATTGAGGAAGCTTTCTTT.

This rearrangement joins TRBV20-1 to TRBJ2-7, with D uncertain. The V end lost 3 bases, the J end lost 0 bases, and 12 bases lay between the germline ends. The germline gives CDR1 DFQATT, CDR2 SNEGSKA (reference sequence). This CDR3 region has 14 residues. The CDR3: CSASDGRSSYEQYF. For the CDR3, the DNA is TGCAGTGCTAGTGACGGCCGAAGCTCCTACGAGCAGTACTTC.

V gene TRBV4-3 combines with J gene TRBJ1-5, with unresolved D. Trimming cost V 0 bases and J 7 bases, with 7 bases left between them. The germline CDR1 and CDR2 sequences are LGHNA and YSLEER. This CDR3 spans 13 amino acids. As DNA, the CDR3 is TGCGCCAGCAGCCAAGATGAGGCGCAGCCCCAGCATTTT. Amino acid sequence: CASSQDEAQPQHF.

To note about this clonotype: A much bigger clone sits one base away, suggesting this may be a read error. This sequence joins TRBV29-1 and TRBJ2-2, with 10 bases aligning to TRBD2. Looked up from germline, CDR1 is SQVTM and CDR2 is ANQGSEA. This CDR3 comprises 15 residues. DNA for the CDR3: TGCGGCGTAGCTAGCGGGAGCATCATCACCGGGGAGCTGTTTTTT. It specifies CGVASGSIITGELFF.

This chain uses TRBV20-1 with TRBJ2-7; perhaps TRBD1 as D (5 bases). With 1 base removed from V and 3 bases from J, the gap between germline ends came to 16 bases. The CDR3 has 15 residues. CDR1 is DFQATT and CDR2 is SNEGSKA in the germline V gene (reference sequence). The CDR3, as DNA: TGCAGTGCTAGAGTAGAGGTAGGGGTTATCTACGAGCAGTACTTC. Translated: CSARVEVGVIYEQYF.

V and J are TRBV27 and TRBJ2-4; perhaps D is TRBD1 or TRBD2 (5 bases each). The CDR3 sequence is 13 residues long. The V and J ends lost 2 bases and 12 bases respectively, with 14 bases between them. Germline lookup yields CDR1 MNHEY and CDR2 SMNVEV (reference sequence). The CDR3 DNA reads as TGTGCCAGCAGTTTAAGGGACGCATCGGATCAGTACTTC. Residues: CASSLRDASDQYF.

This clonotype was seen a few times. A much larger clone differs from this one at a single base, so this may be a read error. The rearrangement links TRBV5-4 to TRBJ1-2; the match to TRBD1 covers 7 bases. The CDR3 spans 13 residues. Losses at the gene ends were 5 bases for V and 12 bases for J; bases not matched to a gene: 13. Germline CDR1 SGHNT, CDR2 YYREEE (reference sequence). CDR3 residues: CASSITGAAGHTF. The CDR3 nucleotides read TGTGCCAGCAGTATTACAGGGGCGGCGGGCCACACCTTC.

A word on this clonotype: Given a much more abundant clone one base away, this may be a read error. V gene TRBV10-1 combines with J gene TRBJ2-5, with D possibly TRBD1 on 6 matching bases. The length of the CDR3 is 13 residues. V was clipped by 3 bases and J by 7 bases, with 12 bases between them. CDR1 is WNHNN, CDR2 SYGVQD, per germline (reference sequence). DNA of the CDR3: TGCGCCAGCAGTGACACAGGGAAAGGGACCCAGTACTTC. Translation: CASSDTGKGTQYF.